The T cell receptor (beta chain) described here comes from a study of T-cell reconstitution after alpha-beta-depleted transplantation in children. Germline V gene lookup returns CDR1 LNHDA and CDR2 SQIVND (reference sequence). V lost 3 bases and J 0 bases, leaving 9 bases between the germline ends. The CDR3 has 15 amino acids. Unique molecular identifiers were used to barcode this TCRbeta library. TCRdb passed the PCR reads through MiXCR, listing each CDR3 protein once. The sample yields about 830,000 distinct CDR3 sequences, about 15% seen once. This material consisted of PBMCs, mostly from graft donor cells, taken 360 days after TCRalphabeta/CD19-depleted stem cell transplant. The chain is built from TRBV19 and TRBJ1-5, with unresolved D. The origin of this receptor is a male patient between 10 and 17 years old who had a stem cell transplant for acute lymphoblastic leukemia, so the T cells may come from the graft donor. The CDR3 nucleotides are TGTGCCAGTAGTATTTTGGGCGGTAGCAATCAGCCCCAGCATTTT. Its translation is CASSILGGSNQPQHF.